These 26 T cell receptor beta chains were all obtained from the same sample, sequenced in a study of blood T cell repertoires in COVID-19 (dated by TCRdb to 2020 to 2021). The library was produced with the immunoSEQ multiplex PCR assay. Not all clones reach the TCRdb copy of this immuneACCESS table, which keeps in-frame sequences only. Checked studies attribute under half of the gap to unresolved V genes and leave the rest unexplained. Recorded for this sample are roughly 280,000 clones; roughly 90% of them occurred a single time. Clones ranked in the top ten supply 1.9% of the sample. Sequenced: PBMCs or T cells enriched from blood (not recorded which). All receptors come from a woman in her sixties who had recovered from COVID-19.

The chain has TRBV24-1 and TRBJ2-5, with 11 nucleotides matching TRBD2. Germline CDR1 KGHDR, CDR2 SFDVKD. The V gene end was trimmed by 9 bases and the J gene end by 4 bases; junction bases not matched to a gene: 12. This CDR3 comprises 16 residues. CDR3 loop: CATSSTSGISRETQYF. As DNA, the CDR3 is TGTGCCACCTCCTCGACTAGCGGGATATCACGAGAGACCCAGTACTTC.

This clone was seen once. The chain has TRBV2 and TRBJ1-2; unclear D gene. This CDR3 has 13 residues. Germline assignment: CDR1 SNHLY and CDR2 FYNNEI. V shed 4 bases and J shed 6 bases, with 12 bases lying between them. For the CDR3, the DNA is TGTGCCAGCAGTGGCCCCATAGAGCATGGCTACACCTTC. This sequence encodes CASSGPIEHGYTF.

The chain combines TRBV28 with TRBJ1-2; 9 bases line up with TRBD1. The junction had 5 bases not matched to a gene; V was cut back by 5 bases and J by 4 bases. The CDR3 runs 14 residues. Germline assignment: CDR1 MDHEN and CDR2 SYDVKM. The CDR3 DNA sequence: TGTGCCAGCAGTCAACAGGGGGCCGTCTATGGCTACACCTTC. This translates into CASSQQGAVYGYTF.

J is TRBJ2-7 and V is TRBV18; D remains ambiguous. CDR3 size: 15 residues. In germline, CDR1 is KGHSH, CDR2 LQKENI. The germline V and J ends were trimmed by 4 bases and 2 bases, with 15 bases remaining between them. This CDR3 is CASSRASGSAYEQYF. The CDR3 bases are TGTGCCAGCTCACGAGCTAGTGGAAGTGCCTACGAGCAGTACTTC.

CDR3 nucleotides: TGTGCCAGCAGCCCAACCGGACAGGCAGAAAACATTCAGTACTTC. As protein: CASSPTGQAENIQYF. The rearrangement joins TRBV4-2 to TRBJ2-4, with 7 bases fitting TRBD1. Looked up from germline, CDR1 is LGHNA and CDR2 is YNFKEQ. V shed 4 bases, J shed 5 bases, and the junction held 8 bases outside the gene matches. CDR3 length: 15 amino acids.

In its sample, this clone was seen once. This sequence joins TRBV6-5 and TRBJ1-1; D may be TRBD1 (6 bases). This CDR3 contains 14 residues. V lost 7 bases and J 1 base, leaving 13 bases between the germline ends. From germline, CDR1 is MNHEY and CDR2 SVGAGI. The CDR3, as DNA: TGTGCCAGCACTCACGGGACAACGAACACTGAAGCTTTCTTT. It is translated as CASTHGTTNTEAFF.

V usage is TRBV3-1 (or the pseudogene TRBV3-2) and J usage is TRBJ2-3, with D unclear. This CDR3 has 12 residues. The germline gives CDR1 LGHDT, CDR2 YNNKEL (reference sequence). The V end was cut by 2 bases, the J end by 6 bases, with 6 bases between. The CDR3 DNA follows: TGTGCCAGCAGCCAACGGTCCGATACGCAGTATTTT. Translating it yields CASSQRSDTQYF.

This chain uses TRBV28 with TRBJ1-2; 9 bases agree with TRBD1. The CDR3 is made up of 14 amino acids. The J segment lost 7 bases and the V segment lost 6 bases, leaving 9 bases of the junction unmatched. Germline CDR1 and CDR2: MDHEN and SYDVKM. The CDR3, as DNA: TGTGCCAGCAGGACGAACAGGGGGCGCTTTGGCTACACCTTC. This sequence encodes CASRTNRGRFGYTF.

The chain links TRBV15 to TRBJ2-7, with D tentatively TRBD2 (5 bases). V dropped 4 bases and J dropped 4 bases, with 17 bases sitting between them. This CDR3 region has 15 residues. The germline V gene has CDR1 LNHNV and CDR2 YYDKDF (reference sequence). The CDR3: CATSTASSAIYEQYF. The CDR3, as DNA: TGTGCCACCAGCACCGCGAGTAGCGCGATTTACGAGCAGTACTTC.

The chain carries TRBV4-1 and TRBJ2-4, with D hard to call. The CDR3 consists of 16 residues. With 4 bases removed from V and 3 bases from J, the gap between germline ends came to 16 bases. Looked up from germline, CDR1 is MGHRA and CDR2 is YSYEKL. The CDR3 DNA sequence: TGCGCCAGCAGCCCTGCGAGTTTGGTAGACAAAAACATTCAGTACTTC. It specifies CASSPASLVDKNIQYF.

The chain couples TRBV7-9 to TRBJ2-1, with 7 bases fitting TRBD2. Germline CDR1 SEHNR, CDR2 FQNEAQ (reference sequence). The ends lost 1 base at V and 4 bases at J; junction bases unmatched: 7. The CDR3 extends over 16 amino acids. In DNA form, the CDR3 reads TGTGCCAGCAGCTTAGGGCTAGCGGATATATACAATGAGCAGTTCTTC. The encoded protein is CASSLGLADIYNEQFF.

The V and J genes are TRBV3-1 (or the pseudogene TRBV3-2) and TRBJ2-7; D is perhaps TRBD1 (6 bases). This CDR3 region has 15 residues. Germline CDR1 LGHDT, CDR2 YNNKEL (reference sequence). V lost 2 bases and J 1 base, leaving 12 bases between the germline ends. The CDR3 is CASSQRDTGSYEQYF. The CDR3 DNA reads as TGTGCCAGCAGCCAACGGGACACGGGTTCCTACGAGCAGTACTTC.

The rearrangement links TRBV18 to TRBJ2-1; TRBD2 might be the D (7 bases). V shed 2 bases and J shed 2 bases, with 16 bases lying between them. Germline V gene sequence: CDR1 KGHSH, CDR2 LQKENI. The CDR3 contains 17 residues. CDR3 DNA: TGTGCCAGCTCACCATCGGGGGGCAGGGGAGCCTACAATGAGCAGTTCTTC. This gives the protein CASSPSGGRGAYNEQFF.

The J gene is TRBJ2-5, the V gene TRBV11-2; a possible D gene is TRBD1 (5 bases). The CDR3 has 14 amino acids. Trimming took off 5 bases at V and 1 base at J, with 11 bases between the two ends. Per the germline V gene, CDR1 is SGHAT and CDR2 is FQNNGV. The chain's CDR3 is CASSHPTGQETQYF. For the CDR3, the DNA is TGTGCCAGCAGCCATCCCACAGGCCAAGAGACCCAGTACTTC.

The rearrangement links TRBV5-1 to TRBJ2-1; 10 nucleotides match TRBD2. Germline lookup yields CDR1 SGHRS and CDR2 YFSETQ. Unmatched junction bases numbered 3, after V lost 0 bases and J lost 6 bases. CDR3 length equals 15 residues. The CDR3 loop reads CASSLELAGLNEQFF. The CDR3 DNA reads as TGCGCCAGCAGCTTGGAACTAGCGGGACTCAATGAGCAGTTCTTC.

The chain is built from TRBV5-1 and TRBJ2-1, with TRBD2 as a possible D gene (6 bases). CDR1 and CDR2 from the germline V gene are SGHRS and YFSETQ. This CDR3 region has 13 residues. V lost 5 bases and J lost 8, with 14 bases in between. The CDR3 DNA sequence: TGCGCCAGCAGGCTAGCGTCTTCCCATGAGCAGTTCTTC. Translated, it gives CASRLASSHEQFF.

The V and J genes are TRBV18 and TRBJ2-7, with D uncertain. V was shortened by 3 bases and J by 7 bases, with 13 bases between the two germline ends. Germline CDR1 KGHSH, CDR2 LQKENI. This CDR3 comprises 13 residues. The DNA of the CDR3 is TGTGCCAGCTCACCGAGGTCCATAGAAGAGCAGTACTTC. This encodes CASSPRSIEEQYF.

Of note for this clone: The identical CDR3 is also encoded by other nucleotide sequences in the sample. This chain links TRBV14 with TRBJ1-2; possibly TRBD1 for D (5 bases). The CDR3 sequence is 14 residues long. Germline V lookup: CDR1 SGHDN, CDR2 FVKESK. Between the trimmed V and J ends, which lost 0 bases and 4 bases, there was a span of 9 bases. In DNA form, the CDR3 reads TGTGCCAGCAGCCAAGAAAGGGGTACCTATGGCTACACCTTC. Translation: CASSQERGTYGYTF.

The CDR3 DNA reads TGTGCCAGCAGCCTCCGGGGGGGTGCGCAGTCGGGTGGCTACACCTTC. As protein: CASSLRGGAQSGGYTF. The chain joins TRBV5-4 to TRBJ1-2; D is possibly TRBD1 (5 bases). This CDR3 spans 16 amino acids. The germline V gene has CDR1 SGHNT and CDR2 YYREEE (reference sequence). The V end was cut by 4 bases, the J end by 7 bases, with 23 bases between.

The rearrangement links TRBV6-5 to TRBJ2-7; the D gene is possibly TRBD1 (6 bases). The V gene's germline CDR1 is MNHEY and CDR2 SVGAGI. The CDR3 length is 13 residues. Trimming stripped 6 bases from V and 3 bases from J, with 12 bases between. CDR3 sequence: CASSHDRSYEQYF. The CDR3 DNA reads TGTGCCAGCAGCCACGACAGGAGCTACGAGCAGTACTTC.

V usage is TRBV28 and J usage is TRBJ2-7, with D maybe TRBD1 (6 bases). Between the trimmed V and J ends, which lost 5 bases and 1 base, there was a span of 15 bases. The CDR3 is made up of 15 amino acids. Per germline, CDR1 MDHEN and CDR2 SYDVKM. CDR3 region: CASSTPGEVSYEQYF. The DNA for the CDR3 is TGTGCCAGCAGTACTCCAGGGGAAGTTTCCTACGAGCAGTACTTC.

This chain uses TRBV5-1 with TRBJ2-7, with a tentative D call TRBD1 (5 bases). The length of the CDR3 is 14 residues. Trimming took off 4 bases at V and 5 bases at J, with 16 bases between the two ends. Germline loops: CDR1 SGHRS, CDR2 YFSETQ. CDR3: CASSVQGAGDEQYF. CDR3 in DNA: TGCGCCAGCAGCGTCCAGGGTGCCGGCGACGAGCAGTACTTC.

The chain employs TRBV6-1 and TRBJ2-7; D possibly corresponds to TRBD2 (6 bases). This CDR3 comprises 15 residues. Germline V gene sequence: CDR1 MNHNS, CDR2 SASEGT. V was trimmed by 2 bases and J by 0 bases, leaving 11 bases between them. In DNA form, the CDR3 reads TGTGCCAGCAGTGAAACACGGGACTTCTCCTACGAGCAGTACTTC. Translated, it gives CASSETRDFSYEQYF.

The V gene is TRBV28, the J gene TRBJ1-6, with D perhaps matching TRBD1 (6 bases). This CDR3 has 16 residues. The V and J ends lost 7 bases and 5 bases respectively, with 18 bases between them. Germline loops: CDR1 MDHEN, CDR2 SYDVKM. For the CDR3, the DNA is TGTGCCAGCACCCCAACAGGGAAGGGGAATAATTCACCCCTCCACTTT. As protein: CASTPTGKGNNSPLHF.

This sequence joins TRBV18 and TRBJ2-7; the match to TRBD1 covers 8 bases. The CDR3 covers 15 residues. The V gene's germline CDR1 is KGHSH and CDR2 LQKENI. V shed 3 bases and J 7 bases; nucleotides not matched to a gene: 11. The CDR3 DNA follows: TGTGCCAGCTCACCGTCAGGGGGCTCCTGGGGTGAGCAGTACTTC. Translated: CASSPSGGSWGEQYF. Variable domain in full (rest from reference TRBV18 and TRBJ2-7): NAGVMQNPRHLVRRRGQEARLRCSPMKGHSHVYWYRQLPEEGLKFMVYLQKENIIDESGMPKERFSAEFPKEGPSILRIQQVVRGDSAAYFCASSPSGGSWGEQYFGPGTRLTVT.

This clone showed up just a few times. The V call is TRBV7-9, the J call TRBJ2-3; 9 bases align to TRBD2. Germline values: CDR1 SEHNR, CDR2 FQNEAQ (reference sequence). The CDR3 contains 16 residues. V trimming: 1 base; J trimming: 2 bases; junction bases outside the gene matches: 4. The CDR3 DNA is TGTGCCAGCAGCTTAGGACTAGCGGAATACACAGATACGCAGTATTTT. It yields the protein CASSLGLAEYTDTQYF.